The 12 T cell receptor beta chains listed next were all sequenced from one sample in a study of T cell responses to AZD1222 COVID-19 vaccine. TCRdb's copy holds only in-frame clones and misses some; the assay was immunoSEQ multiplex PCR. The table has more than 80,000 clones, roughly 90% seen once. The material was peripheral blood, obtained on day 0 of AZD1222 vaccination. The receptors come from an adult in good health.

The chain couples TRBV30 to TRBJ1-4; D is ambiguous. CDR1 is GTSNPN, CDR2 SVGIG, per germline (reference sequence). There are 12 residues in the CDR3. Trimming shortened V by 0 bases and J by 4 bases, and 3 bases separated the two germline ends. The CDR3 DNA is TGTGCCTGGAGTGTAATTAATGAAAAACTGTTTTTT. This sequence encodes CAWSVINEKLFF.

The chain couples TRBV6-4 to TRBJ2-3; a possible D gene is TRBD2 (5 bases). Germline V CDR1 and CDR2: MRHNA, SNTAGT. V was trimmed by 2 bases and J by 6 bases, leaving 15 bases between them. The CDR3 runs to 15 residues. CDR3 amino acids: CASSDQAASGDTQYF. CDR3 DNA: TGTGCCAGCAGTGACCAAGCGGCCTCCGGGGATACGCAGTATTTT.

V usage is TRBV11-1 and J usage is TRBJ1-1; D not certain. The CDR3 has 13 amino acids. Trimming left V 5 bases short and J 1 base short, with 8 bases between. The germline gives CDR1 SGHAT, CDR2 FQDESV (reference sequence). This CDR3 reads CASSPPGNTEAFF. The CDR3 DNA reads TGTGCCAGCAGCCCTCCAGGGAACACTGAAGCTTTCTTT.

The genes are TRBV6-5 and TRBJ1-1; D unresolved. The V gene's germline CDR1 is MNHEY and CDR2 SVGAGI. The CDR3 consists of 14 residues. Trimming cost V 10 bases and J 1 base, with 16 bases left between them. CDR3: CAITPRGWNTEAFF. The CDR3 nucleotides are TGTGCCATCACCCCGCGCGGCTGGAACACTGAAGCTTTCTTT.

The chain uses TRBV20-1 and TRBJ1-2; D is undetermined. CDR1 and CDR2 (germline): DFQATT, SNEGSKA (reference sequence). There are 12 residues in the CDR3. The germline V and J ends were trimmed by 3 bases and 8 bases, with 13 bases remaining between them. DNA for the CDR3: TGCAGTGCTAGTATTTGGGGTCTCGGCTACACCTTC. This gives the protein CSASIWGLGYTF.

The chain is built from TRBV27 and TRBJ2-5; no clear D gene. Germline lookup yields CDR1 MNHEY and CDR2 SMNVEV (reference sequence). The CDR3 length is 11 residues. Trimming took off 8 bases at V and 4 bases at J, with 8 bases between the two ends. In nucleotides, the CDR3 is TGTGCCAGCCCGAGGCGAGAGACCCAGTACTTC. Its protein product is CASPRRETQYF.

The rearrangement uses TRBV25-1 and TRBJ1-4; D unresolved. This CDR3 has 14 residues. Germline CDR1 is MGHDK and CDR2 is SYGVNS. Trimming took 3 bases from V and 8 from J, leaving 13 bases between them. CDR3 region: CASSDSEGGEKLFF. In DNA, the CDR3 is TGTGCCAGCAGTGACTCGGAGGGAGGGGAAAAACTGTTTTTT.

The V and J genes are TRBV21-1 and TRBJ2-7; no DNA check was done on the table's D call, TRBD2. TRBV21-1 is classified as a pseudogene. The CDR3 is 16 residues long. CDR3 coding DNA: TGTGCCAGCAGCAAAGGATCTAGCGGGTACTCCTACGAGCAGTACTTC. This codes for CASSKGSSGYSYEQYF.

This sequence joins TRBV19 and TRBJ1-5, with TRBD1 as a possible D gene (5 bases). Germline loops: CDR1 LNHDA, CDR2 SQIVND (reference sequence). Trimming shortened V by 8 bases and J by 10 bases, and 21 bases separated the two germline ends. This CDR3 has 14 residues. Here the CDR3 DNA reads TGTGCCAGTCGATGGGGGACGGAGCGAGGCCCCCAGCATTTT. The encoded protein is CASRWGTERGPQHF.

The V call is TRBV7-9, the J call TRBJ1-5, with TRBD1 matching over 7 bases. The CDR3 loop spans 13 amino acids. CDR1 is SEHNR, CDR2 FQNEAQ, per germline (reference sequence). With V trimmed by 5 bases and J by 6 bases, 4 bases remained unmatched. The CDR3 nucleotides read TGTGCCAGCAGCAAGACAGGGTCTCAGCCCCAGCATTTT. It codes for CASSKTGSQPQHF.

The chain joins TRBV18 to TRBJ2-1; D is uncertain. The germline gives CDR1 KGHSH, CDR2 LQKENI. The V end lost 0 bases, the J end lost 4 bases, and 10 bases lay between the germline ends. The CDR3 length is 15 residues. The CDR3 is CASSPPGSHYNEQFF. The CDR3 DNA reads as TGTGCCAGCTCACCACCCGGCTCCCATTACAATGAGCAGTTCTTC.

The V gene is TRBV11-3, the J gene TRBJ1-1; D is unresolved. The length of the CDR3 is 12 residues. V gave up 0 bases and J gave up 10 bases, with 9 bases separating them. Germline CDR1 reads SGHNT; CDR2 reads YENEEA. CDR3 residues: CASSLEGTGAFF. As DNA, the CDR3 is TGTGCCAGCAGCTTAGAGGGTACGGGAGCTTTCTTT.